A selection of T cell receptor beta chains follows, all from one sample in a study of shared clonotypes between healthy human individuals. Method: immunoSEQ multiplex PCR; TCRdb's copy keeps in-frame clones and lacks some. The sample contains 2 million to 2.5 million clones, more than 80% of which appear only once. The sample comprised naive CD4+ T cells from PBMCs. These receptors were obtained from a man between 18 and 35 years old in good health. Some clones in this sample may be carry-over from other donors' samples. The CDR3 runs from the conserved cysteine through the conserved F or W. The D gene is left open where the match is weak. Size is stated for part of the rows, as once, few or many counts, or as a class when the clone is expanded.

CDR3aa: CASSSAWTPAYEQYF
CDR3nt: TGTGCCAGCAGTTCAGCTTGGACTCCTGCCTACGAGCAGTACTTC
d_gene: .
abundance: .
v_gene: TRBV28
j_gene: TRBJ2-7

CDR3aa: CASSLTSQHNEQFF
CDR3nt: TGTGCCAGCAGCTTAACGTCCCAGCACAATGAGCAGTTCTTC
d_gene: .
abundance: .
v_gene: TRBV7-3
j_gene: TRBJ2-1

CDR3aa: CASSQVGGRHNEQFF
CDR3nt: TGCGCCAGCAGCCAAGTGGGGGGGAGACACAATGAGCAGTTCTTC
d_gene: TRBD2
abundance: .
v_gene: TRBV4-1
j_gene: TRBJ2-1

CDR3aa: CASKIETQYF
CDR3nt: TGTGCCAGCAAGATAGAGACCCAGTACTTC
d_gene: .
abundance: .
v_gene: TRBV2
j_gene: TRBJ2-5

CDR3aa: CASSIDSAYEQYF
CDR3nt: TGTGCCAGTAGTATAGATTCTGCCTACGAGCAGTACTTC
d_gene: .
abundance: .
v_gene: TRBV19
j_gene: TRBJ2-7

CDR3aa: CASSLGGTNLQETQYF
CDR3nt: TGCGCCAGCAGCTTGGGGGGGACAAACCTCCAAGAGACCCAGTACTTC
d_gene: .
abundance: .
v_gene: TRBV5-1
j_gene: TRBJ2-5

CDR3aa: CASRPGQGGTEAFF
CDR3nt: TGTGCCAGTAGACCGGGACAGGGAGGAACTGAAGCTTTCTTT
d_gene: TRBD1
abundance: .
v_gene: TRBV19
j_gene: TRBJ1-1

CDR3aa: CASSRKTSGVSYEQYF
CDR3nt: TGTGCCAGCAGCCGCAAGACTAGCGGGGTCTCCTACGAGCAGTACTTC
d_gene: TRBD2
abundance: .
v_gene: TRBV7-2
j_gene: TRBJ2-7

CDR3aa: CASRTDREASYEQYF
CDR3nt: TGTGCCAGCAGAACCGACAGGGAGGCGTCCTACGAGCAGTACTTC
d_gene: .
abundance: .
v_gene: TRBV6-5
j_gene: TRBJ2-7

CDR3aa: CASSGSGVTGTDTQYF
CDR3nt: TGTGCCAGCAGCGGTTCGGGTGTTACGGGCACAGATACGCAGTATTTT
d_gene: .
abundance: .
v_gene: TRBV5-8
j_gene: TRBJ2-3

CDR3aa: CASSASDRGVGETQYF
CDR3nt: TGTGCCAGCAGCGCGTCCGACAGGGGAGTGGGAGAGACCCAGTACTTC
d_gene: TRBD1
abundance: .
v_gene: TRBV9
j_gene: TRBJ2-5

CDR3aa: CASRPLTGSYGYTF
CDR3nt: TGTGCCAGCAGACCCCTGACAGGGAGCTATGGCTACACCTTC
d_gene: TRBD1
abundance: once
v_gene: TRBV5-5
j_gene: TRBJ1-2

CDR3aa: CALGLAINSYEQYF
CDR3nt: TGTGCCTTGGGACTAGCGATAAACTCCTACGAGCAGTACTTC
d_gene: TRBD2
abundance: .
v_gene: TRBV30
j_gene: TRBJ2-7

CDR3aa: CASAPPGSTTEAFF
CDR3nt: TGTGCCAGCGCCCCTCCCGGCTCGACCACTGAAGCTTTCTTT
d_gene: .
abundance: .
v_gene: TRBV28
j_gene: TRBJ1-1

CDR3aa: CASRGDRERGYTF
CDR3nt: TGCGCCAGCAGAGGGGACAGGGAGCGTGGCTACACCTTC
d_gene: TRBD1
abundance: .
v_gene: TRBV5-1
j_gene: TRBJ1-2

CDR3aa: CASSKTGEFLGQPQHF
CDR3nt: TGTGCCAGCAGTAAGACAGGGGAATTCCTAGGTCAGCCCCAGCATTTT
d_gene: TRBD1
abundance: .
v_gene: TRBV28
j_gene: TRBJ1-5

CDR3aa: CASSLTGTANTEAFF
CDR3nt: TGTGCCAGCAGCCTAACCGGGACGGCGAACACTGAAGCTTTCTTT
d_gene: .
abundance: .
v_gene: TRBV5-6
j_gene: TRBJ1-1

CDR3aa: CASRSGGNNEKLFF
CDR3nt: TGTGCCAGCCGGTCGGGAGGGAATAATGAAAAACTGTTTTTT
d_gene: .
abundance: .
v_gene: TRBV7-6
j_gene: TRBJ1-4

CDR3aa: CASSLSMPYGYTF
CDR3nt: TGTGCCAGCAGTTTATCGATGCCATATGGCTACACCTTC
d_gene: .
abundance: .
v_gene: TRBV28
j_gene: TRBJ1-2

CDR3aa: CASSQVEGVGYTF
CDR3nt: TGTGCCAGCAGCCAAGTAGAAGGGGTTGGCTACACCTTC
d_gene: .
abundance: few
v_gene: TRBV14
j_gene: TRBJ1-2

CDR3aa: CASSLGPGTGTTRVYEQYF
CDR3nt: TGTGCCAGCAGTTTGGGTCCCGGGACAGGGACAACCCGGGTCTACGAGCAGTACTTC
d_gene: TRBD1
abundance: .
v_gene: TRBV27
j_gene: TRBJ2-7

CDR3aa: CASRVGQAYEQYF
CDR3nt: TGTGCCAGCAGGGTGGGACAGGCCTACGAGCAGTACTTC
d_gene: TRBD1
abundance: once
v_gene: TRBV2
j_gene: TRBJ2-7

CDR3aa: CASSLGRVAEAFF
CDR3nt: TGTGCCAGCAGCTTGGGGCGGGTGGCTGAAGCTTTCTTT
d_gene: .
abundance: .
v_gene: TRBV7-3
j_gene: TRBJ1-1

CDR3aa: CASSPLSGNTGELFF
CDR3nt: TGTGCCAGCAGTCCCCTTTCAGGAAACACCGGGGAGCTGTTTTTT
d_gene: .
abundance: .
v_gene: TRBV27
j_gene: TRBJ2-2

CDR3aa: CASSLVDPNTGELFF
CDR3nt: TGCGCCAGCAGCTTGGTCGATCCGAACACCGGGGAGCTGTTTTTT
d_gene: .
abundance: once
v_gene: TRBV5-1
j_gene: TRBJ2-2

CDR3aa: CASSQATGNSQNIQYF
CDR3nt: TGCGCCAGCAGCCAGGCCACAGGGAATTCTCAAAACATTCAGTACTTC
d_gene: .
abundance: .
v_gene: TRBV5-1
j_gene: TRBJ2-4

CDR3aa: CASSFRLASVYEQFF
CDR3nt: TGTGCCAGCAGTTTCCGACTAGCTTCGGTCTATGAGCAGTTCTTC
d_gene: TRBD2
abundance: .
v_gene: TRBV28
j_gene: TRBJ2-1

CDR3aa: CASSRPGQGANEQYF
CDR3nt: TGTGCCAGCAGCCGGCCCGGACAGGGGGCTAACGAGCAGTACTTC
d_gene: TRBD1
abundance: .
v_gene: TRBV5-4
j_gene: TRBJ2-7

CDR3aa: CASSQDIGDTQYF
CDR3nt: TGCGCCAGCAGCCAAGATATAGGGGATACGCAGTATTTT
d_gene: .
abundance: .
v_gene: TRBV4-3
j_gene: TRBJ2-3

CDR3aa: CASGGGSPLHF
CDR3nt: TGTGCCTCAGGGGGAGGTTCACCCCTCCACTTT
d_gene: TRBD1
abundance: .
v_gene: TRBV30
j_gene: TRBJ1-6

CDR3aa: CASSLAETGSYEQYF
CDR3nt: TGTGCCAGCAGCTTAGCGGAGACAGGGTCCTACGAGCAGTACTTC
d_gene: TRBD1
abundance: .
v_gene: TRBV7-8
j_gene: TRBJ2-7

CDR3aa: CASSPYSGSYNEQFF
CDR3nt: TGTGCCAGCTCACCTTATAGCGGTTCCTACAATGAGCAGTTCTTC
d_gene: .
abundance: .
v_gene: TRBV18
j_gene: TRBJ2-1

CDR3aa: CASSSTGVGYTF
CDR3nt: TGTGCCAGCAGTTCGACAGGGGTTGGCTACACCTTC
d_gene: TRBD1
abundance: .
v_gene: TRBV6-5
j_gene: TRBJ1-2

CDR3aa: CAWSVLGNTQYF
CDR3nt: TGTGCCTGGAGTGTACTTGGGAATACGCAGTATTTT
d_gene: .
abundance: .
v_gene: TRBV30
j_gene: TRBJ2-3

CDR3aa: CASSPVSRYEQYF
CDR3nt: TGTGCCAGCAGCCCAGTCTCAAGATACGAGCAGTACTTC
d_gene: .
abundance: .
v_gene: TRBV11-2
j_gene: TRBJ2-7

CDR3aa: CASRGQGGEQYF
CDR3nt: TGTGCCAGCCGCGGACAGGGGGGAGAGCAGTACTTC
d_gene: TRBD1
abundance: once
v_gene: TRBV27
j_gene: TRBJ2-7

CDR3aa: CASGVAGATNEKLFF
CDR3nt: TGTGCCAGCGGTGTCGCGGGAGCAACTAATGAAAAACTGTTTTTT
d_gene: .
abundance: .
v_gene: TRBV6-1
j_gene: TRBJ1-4

CDR3aa: CASGGTGITGELFF
CDR3nt: TGTGCCAGCGGGGGGACAGGGATCACCGGGGAGCTGTTTTTT
d_gene: TRBD1
abundance: .
v_gene: TRBV28
j_gene: TRBJ2-2

CDR3aa: CASSESIRVGYTF
CDR3nt: TGCGCCAGCAGTGAGTCGATTCGGGTTGGCTACACCTTC
d_gene: .
abundance: .
v_gene: TRBV10-2
j_gene: TRBJ1-2

CDR3aa: CASSEVYVAGDSSYTF
CDR3nt: TGTGCCAGCAGTGAAGTGTATGTAGCAGGGGACAGTAGCTACACCTTC
d_gene: TRBD1
abundance: .
v_gene: TRBV6-1
j_gene: TRBJ1-2